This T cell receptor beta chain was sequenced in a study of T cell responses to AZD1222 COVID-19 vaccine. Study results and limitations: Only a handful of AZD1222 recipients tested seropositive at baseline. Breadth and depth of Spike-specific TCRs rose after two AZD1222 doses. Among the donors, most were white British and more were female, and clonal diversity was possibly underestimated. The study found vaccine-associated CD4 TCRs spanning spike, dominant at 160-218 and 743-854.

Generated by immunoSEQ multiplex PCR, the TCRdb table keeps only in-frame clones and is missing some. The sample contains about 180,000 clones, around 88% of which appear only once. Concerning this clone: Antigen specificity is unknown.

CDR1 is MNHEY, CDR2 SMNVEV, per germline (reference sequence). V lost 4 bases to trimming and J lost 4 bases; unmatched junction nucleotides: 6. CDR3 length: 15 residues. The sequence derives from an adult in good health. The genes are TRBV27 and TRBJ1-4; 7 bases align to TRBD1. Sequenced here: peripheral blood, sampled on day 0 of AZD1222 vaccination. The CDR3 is CASSSQTGINEKLFF. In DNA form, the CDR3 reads TGTGCCAGCAGTTCCCAGACAGGGATTAATGAAAAACTGTTTTTT.